A single sample is the source of the 22 T cell receptor beta chains below, sequenced in a study of CD8 T cells in ankylosing spondylitis. Their specific antigens are unknown. General study findings and limits: Typical of ankylosing spondylitis blood, it appeared, was a TCR beta motif of 7 or 8 highly homologous variants.

One entry per CDR3 protein results from TCRdb running MiXCR on the 5' RACE reads. The profile shows about 540,000 distinct CDR3 sequences, 9.5% to 15% of them singletons. Input material: blood, either unsorted or a sorted T cell fraction (not recorded which). These receptors came from a male donor with ankylosing spondylitis.

There are a few counts of this clonotype. The chain carries TRBV5-1 and TRBJ2-5; 8 bases agree with TRBD2. Losses at the gene ends were 0 bases for V and 5 bases for J; bases not matched to a gene: 9. The germline V gene has CDR1 SGHRS and CDR2 YFSETQ. This CDR3 has 16 residues. This CDR3 reads CASSLGGSGIFETQYF. The CDR3 DNA follows: TGCGCCAGCAGCTTGGGAGGTAGCGGGATATTCGAGACCCAGTACTTC.

V and J are TRBV12-3 or TRBV12-4 and TRBJ2-1; TRBD2 matches at 10 bases. V lost 4 bases to trimming and J lost 8 bases; unmatched junction nucleotides: 5. The CDR3 totals 14 residues. The CDR3 sequence is CASSSSGRGDEQFF. Written as DNA, the CDR3 is TGTGCCAGCAGTTCTAGCGGGAGAGGCGATGAGCAGTTCTTC.

The J gene is TRBJ1-2, the V gene TRBV6-1; no definite D call. CDR1 MNHNS and CDR2 SASEGT come from the germline V gene. Trimming shortened V by 7 bases and J by 3 bases, and 15 bases separated the two germline ends. This CDR3 is 14 amino acids long. CDR3 amino acids: CASTLRAGDYGYTF. DNA for the CDR3: TGTGCCAGCACCTTAAGGGCCGGGGACTATGGCTACACCTTC.

There are many counts of this clonotype. The gene calls are TRBV4-1 and TRBJ2-7, with unresolved D. The germline V and J ends were trimmed by 4 bases and 3 bases, with 13 bases remaining between them. CDR3 length equals 14 residues. Germline assignment: CDR1 MGHRA and CDR2 YSYEKL. The DNA for the CDR3 is TGCGCCAGCAGCCGATCAGTGAACGACTACGAGCAGTACGTC. Translated, it gives CASSRSVNDYEQYV.

This sequence joins TRBV20-1 and TRBJ1-5; D is unclear. The CDR3 spans 13 residues. V lost 0 bases and J 9 bases, leaving 12 bases between the germline ends. Germline CDR1 DFQATT, CDR2 SNEGSKA (reference sequence). CDR3 region: CSARDDAGGPQHF. The CDR3, as DNA: TGCAGTGCTAGAGATGACGCGGGCGGGCCCCAGCATTTT.

This clonotype was seen only a few times. The V gene is TRBV10-2, the J gene TRBJ1-5, with D possibly matching TRBD1 (6 bases). The germline CDR1 and CDR2 sequences are WSHSY and SAAADI. The CDR3 sequence is 16 residues long. The germline V and J ends were trimmed by 6 bases and 2 bases, with 17 bases remaining between them. The CDR3 reads CASRPPGGQGNQPQHF. CDR3 in DNA: TGCGCCAGCAGACCTCCGGGGGGGCAAGGCAATCAGCCCCAGCATTTT.

V gene TRBV3-1 combines with J gene TRBJ2-5, with D hard to call. CDR3 length equals 15 residues. Germline V CDR1 and CDR2: LGHDT, YNNKEL (reference sequence). The V gene lost 5 bases and the J gene lost 2 bases, with 15 bases spanning the gap. CDR3 amino acids: CASSTRGVGQETQYF. The DNA of the CDR3 is TGTGCCAGCAGCACCCGCGGCGTGGGACAAGAGACCCAGTACTTC.

There are many counts of this clonotype. The chain carries TRBV11-2 and TRBJ2-1, with 10 bases aligning to TRBD2. Trimming removed 3 bases from V and 4 bases from J; junction bases left unmatched: 6. Germline CDR1 SGHAT, CDR2 FQNNGV. This CDR3 region has 16 residues. CDR3: CASSLSGLAAYNEQFF. The CDR3 region has the DNA TGTGCCAGCAGCTTGAGTGGACTAGCGGCTTACAATGAGCAGTTCTTC. The complete variable domain, with remaining parts taken from reference TRBV11-2 and TRBJ2-1, reads EAGVAQSPRYKIIEKRQSVAFWCNPISGHATLYWYQQILGQGPKLLIQFQNNGVVDDSQLPKDRFSAERLKGVDSTLKIQPAKLEDSAVYLCASSLSGLAAYNEQFFGPGTRLTVL.

This clonotype was recorded many times. The genes are TRBV11-1 and TRBJ1-1; TRBD1 is a possible D gene (6 bases). The CDR3 totals 14 residues. Trimming removed 5 bases at V and 0 bases at J, with 10 bases between. CDR1 SGHAT and CDR2 FQDESV come from the germline V gene (reference sequence). The CDR3 bases are TGTGCCAGCAGCCCAGGGACATTGAACACTGAAGCTTTCTTT. Encoded protein: CASSPGTLNTEAFF.

V gene TRBV27 combines with J gene TRBJ2-3; 9 bases line up with TRBD2. CDR3 length: 15 residues. V lost 3 bases and J lost 4; bases outside the gene matches: 5. Germline V CDR1 and CDR2: MNHEY, SMNVEV (reference sequence). The CDR3 loop reads CASSFYAGGPDTQYF. As DNA, the CDR3 is TGTGCCAGCAGTTTTTACGCGGGAGGGCCAGATACGCAGTATTTT.

The genes are TRBV4-2 and TRBJ2-7; 7 bases are a match to TRBD2. CDR3 length equals 16 residues. V was clipped by 2 bases and J by 0 bases; unmatched bases: 7. Germline V lookup: CDR1 LGHNA, CDR2 YNFKEQ. The CDR3 nucleotides are TGTGCCAGCAGCCAATCCACAGCGGGAACCTCCTACGAGCAGTACTTC. Translation gives CASSQSTAGTSYEQYF.

This chain uses TRBV20-1 with TRBJ2-7, with D perhaps matching TRBD1 (5 bases). CDR1 and CDR2 from the germline V gene are DFQATT and SNEGSKA (reference sequence). The CDR3 consists of 15 residues. Trimming shortened V by 4 bases and J by 0 bases, and 16 bases separated the two germline ends. CDR3 nucleotide sequence: TGCAGTGCTACCGGGTGGCAAGGGGCCTCCTACGAGCAGTACTTC. Protein: CSATGWQGASYEQYF.

The chain recombines TRBV10-3 with TRBJ2-7, with TRBD2 matching over 12 bases. J was trimmed by 4 bases and V by 0 bases; bases with no gene match: 10. CDR1 is ENHRY, CDR2 SYGVKD, per germline. This CDR3 region has 18 residues. The CDR3: CAISESGPTSGSRYEQYF. In nucleotides, the CDR3 is TGTGCCATCAGTGAGTCGGGGCCGACTAGCGGGAGTCGGTACGAGCAGTACTTC.

This clonotype was seen a few times. The chain carries TRBV11-3 and TRBJ2-3; TRBD1 or TRBD2 may be the D gene (5 bases each). Per the germline V gene, CDR1 is SGHNT and CDR2 is YENEEA. This CDR3 spans 15 amino acids. Trimming took 6 bases from V and 3 from J, leaving 16 bases between them. The CDR3 reads CASSIRGPKTDTQYF. The DNA of the CDR3 is TGTGCCAGCAGTATACGGGGACCTAAAACAGATACGCAGTATTTT.

This clonotype was observed many times. The J gene is TRBJ2-2, the V gene TRBV24-1; a weak D match, TRBD1 (6 bases). The CDR3 runs 15 residues. In germline, CDR1 is KGHDR, CDR2 SFDVKD. Trimming left V 10 bases short and J 6 bases short, with 20 bases between. CDR3: CATSSGALEAGELFF. The DNA of the CDR3 is TGTGCCACTTCGTCAGGGGCCCTGGAGGCCGGGGAGCTGTTTTTT.

This clonotype came up a few times. The chain joins TRBV19 to TRBJ2-3; no clear D gene. CDR3 length: 14 amino acids. The V gene lost 7 bases and the J gene lost 3 bases, with 14 bases spanning the gap. Germline V CDR1 and CDR2: LNHDA, SQIVND (reference sequence). The CDR3 bases are TGTGCCAGTAAACTGGCAGGTGAAACAGATACGCAGTATTTT. Protein product: CASKLAGETDTQYF.

This sequence joins TRBV7-8 and TRBJ2-1; D gene unclear. Trimming left V 1 base short and J 6 bases short, with 16 bases between. The CDR3 totals 16 residues. Germline values: CDR1 SGHVS, CDR2 FQNEAQ. This CDR3 reads CASSLGGRPPLNEQFF. The CDR3 DNA is TGTGCCAGCAGCTTAGGAGGCAGGCCCCCCCTCAATGAGCAGTTCTTC.

This clonotype was counted ten times or more. V is TRBV24-1 and J is TRBJ2-1; D perhaps matches TRBD2 (6 bases). The CDR3 contains 14 residues. Germline V lookup: CDR1 KGHDR, CDR2 SFDVKD. Trimming pared 12 bases from V and 0 bases from J, leaving 14 bases between. CDR3 protein: CASGAGSSYNEQFF. In DNA form, the CDR3 reads TGTGCCTCCGGTGCGGGAAGCTCCTACAATGAGCAGTTCTTC.

The chain couples TRBV3-1 to TRBJ2-7, with 9 bases that match TRBD2. CDR3 length equals 15 residues. Trimming at V came to 1 base and at J to 4 bases, leaving 5 bases not matched to a gene. Germline CDR1 is LGHDT and CDR2 is YNNKEL (reference sequence). The DNA for the CDR3 is TGTGCCAGCAGCCAAGCGGGACTAGCTTTGTACGAGCAGTACGTC. Translation: CASSQAGLALYEQYV.

This clonotype came up a few times. The chain carries TRBV10-3 and TRBJ1-1; 7 nucleotides align to TRBD1. Germline trimming cut 0 bases from V and 3 bases from J; bases unmatched to any gene: 7. From germline, CDR1 is ENHRY and CDR2 SYGVKD. This CDR3 has 16 amino acids. CDR3 nucleotide sequence: TGTGCCATCAGTGAGTCTAGGGGGCTTGTGTACACTGAAGCTTTCTTT. Its protein product is CAISESRGLVYTEAFF.

This clonotype was counted only a few times. The genes are TRBV5-1 and TRBJ1-1; D is unclear. Deletions cut 0 bases from V and 4 bases from J, with 25 bases between. The CDR3 loop spans 19 amino acids. The germline V gene encodes CDR1 SGHRS and CDR2 YFSETQ. The CDR3 DNA sequence: TGCGCCAGCAGCTTGGAGGCAACGGGTTACATTAACGGAGGCACTGAAGCTTTCTTT. It yields the protein CASSLEATGYINGGTEAFF.

Many counts were recorded for this clonotype. The V gene is TRBV5-6, the J gene TRBJ1-5; D not certain. CDR1 and CDR2 (germline): SGHDT, YYEEEE. Trimming took off 2 bases at V and 4 bases at J, with 13 bases between the two ends. This CDR3 comprises 15 residues. This CDR3 reads CASSLVQEGNQPQHF. The CDR3 nucleotides read TGTGCCAGCAGCTTAGTTCAGGAAGGGAATCAGCCCCAGCATTTT.